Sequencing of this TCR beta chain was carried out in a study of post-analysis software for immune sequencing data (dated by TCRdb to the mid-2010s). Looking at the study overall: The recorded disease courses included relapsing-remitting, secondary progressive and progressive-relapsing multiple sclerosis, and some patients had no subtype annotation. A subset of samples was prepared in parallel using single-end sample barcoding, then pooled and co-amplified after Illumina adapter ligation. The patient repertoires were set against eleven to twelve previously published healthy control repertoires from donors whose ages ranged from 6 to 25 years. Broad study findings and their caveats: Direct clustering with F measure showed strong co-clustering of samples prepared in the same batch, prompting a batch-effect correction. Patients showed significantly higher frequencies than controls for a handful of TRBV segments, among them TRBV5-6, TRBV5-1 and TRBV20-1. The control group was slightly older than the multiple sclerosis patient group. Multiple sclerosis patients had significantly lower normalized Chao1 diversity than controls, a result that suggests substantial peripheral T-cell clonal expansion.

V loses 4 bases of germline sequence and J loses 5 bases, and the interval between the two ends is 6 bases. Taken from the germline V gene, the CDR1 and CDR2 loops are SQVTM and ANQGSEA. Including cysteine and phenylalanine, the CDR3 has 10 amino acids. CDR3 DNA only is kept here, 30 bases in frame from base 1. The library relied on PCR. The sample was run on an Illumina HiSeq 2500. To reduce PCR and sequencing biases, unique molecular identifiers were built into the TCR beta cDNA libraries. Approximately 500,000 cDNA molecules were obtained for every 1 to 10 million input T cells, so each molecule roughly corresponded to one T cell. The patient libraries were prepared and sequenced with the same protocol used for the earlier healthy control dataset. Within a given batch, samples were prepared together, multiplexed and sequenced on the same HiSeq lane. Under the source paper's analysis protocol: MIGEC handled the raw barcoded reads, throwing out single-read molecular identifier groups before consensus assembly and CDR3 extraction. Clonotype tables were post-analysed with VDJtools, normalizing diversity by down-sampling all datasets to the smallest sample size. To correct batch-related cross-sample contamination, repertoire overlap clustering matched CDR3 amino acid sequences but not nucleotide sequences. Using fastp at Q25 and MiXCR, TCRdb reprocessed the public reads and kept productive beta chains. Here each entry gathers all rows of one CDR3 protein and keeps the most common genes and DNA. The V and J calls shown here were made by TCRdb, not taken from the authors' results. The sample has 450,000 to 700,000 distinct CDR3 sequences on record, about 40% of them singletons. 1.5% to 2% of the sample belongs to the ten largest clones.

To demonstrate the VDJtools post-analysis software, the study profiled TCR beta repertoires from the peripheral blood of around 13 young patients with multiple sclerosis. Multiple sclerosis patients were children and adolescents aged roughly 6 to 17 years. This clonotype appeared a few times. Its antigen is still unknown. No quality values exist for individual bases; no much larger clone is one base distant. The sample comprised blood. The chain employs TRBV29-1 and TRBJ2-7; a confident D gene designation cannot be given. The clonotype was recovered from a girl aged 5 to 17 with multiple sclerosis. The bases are TGCAGCGTTGGTGGTAACGAGCAGTACTTC. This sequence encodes CSVGGNEQYF.